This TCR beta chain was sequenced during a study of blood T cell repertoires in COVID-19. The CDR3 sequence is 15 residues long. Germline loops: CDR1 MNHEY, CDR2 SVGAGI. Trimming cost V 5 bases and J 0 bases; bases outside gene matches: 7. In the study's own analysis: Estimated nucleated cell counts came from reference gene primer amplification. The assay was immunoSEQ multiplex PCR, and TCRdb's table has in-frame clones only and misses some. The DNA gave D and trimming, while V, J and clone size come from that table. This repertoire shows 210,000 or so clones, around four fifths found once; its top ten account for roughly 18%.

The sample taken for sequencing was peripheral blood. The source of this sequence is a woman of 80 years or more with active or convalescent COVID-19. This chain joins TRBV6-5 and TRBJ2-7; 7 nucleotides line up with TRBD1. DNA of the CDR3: TGTGCCAGCAGTCGACAGGGTAAAATCTCCTACGAGCAGTACTTC. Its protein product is CASSRQGKISYEQYF.